This record concerns one T cell receptor beta chain sequence. Its cognate antigen is unknown. This entry belongs to a study of stem cell transplantation in POMP-related autoinflammatory disease. General study results and limits: In PRAID patients, the number of distinct TRB V-J gene pairings was restricted. In patients with PRAID, every analyzed T-cell subset tended to show lower diversity and higher clonality.

Trimming cost V 8 bases and J 2 bases, with 12 bases left between them. The CDR3 runs 13 residues. Germline assignment: CDR1 WNHNN and CDR2 SYGVQD (reference sequence). TCRdb's table, derived via immunoSEQ multiplex PCR, lists solely in-frame clones and lacks some. The sample yields tens of thousands of clones, around 86% seen once. The chain employs TRBV10-1 and TRBJ1-1, with D perhaps TRBD1 (5 bases). This clonotype was obtained from a human donor with POMP-related autoinflammation and immune dysregulation (PRAID). Sample: CD4+ T cells from PBMCs, taken before stem cell transplantation. The DNA for the CDR3 is TGCGCCAGCCAACTCGACAGCAACACTGAAGCTTTCTTT. It codes for CASQLDSNTEAFF.